This T cell receptor (beta chain) is from a study of radiotherapy plus CTLA-4 blockade in lung cancer. It was focal radiation plus CTLA-4 blockade with ipilimumab that patients with chemo-refractory metastatic non-small-cell lung cancer received. This clone was counted only a few times. Produced via immunoSEQ multiplex PCR; TCRdb's table is partial and in-frame only. This repertoire shows roughly 86,000 clones, roughly 87% found once; its top ten account for 0.82%. Germline loops: CDR1 SGHVS, CDR2 FQNEAQ. The CDR3 contains 12 residues. Trimming took 5 bases from V and 4 from J, leaving 9 bases between them.

V gene TRBV7-8 combines with J gene TRBJ2-7, with D hard to call. This clonotype was obtained from a human donor with non-small cell lung cancer who had stable disease on radiotherapy plus ipilimumab. This specimen consisted of peripheral blood, obtained from a patient treated with radiotherapy plus ipilimumab. The CDR3 sequence: CASSPIGYEQYF. The CDR3 DNA reads TGTGCCAGCAGCCCGATAGGGTACGAGCAGTACTTC.